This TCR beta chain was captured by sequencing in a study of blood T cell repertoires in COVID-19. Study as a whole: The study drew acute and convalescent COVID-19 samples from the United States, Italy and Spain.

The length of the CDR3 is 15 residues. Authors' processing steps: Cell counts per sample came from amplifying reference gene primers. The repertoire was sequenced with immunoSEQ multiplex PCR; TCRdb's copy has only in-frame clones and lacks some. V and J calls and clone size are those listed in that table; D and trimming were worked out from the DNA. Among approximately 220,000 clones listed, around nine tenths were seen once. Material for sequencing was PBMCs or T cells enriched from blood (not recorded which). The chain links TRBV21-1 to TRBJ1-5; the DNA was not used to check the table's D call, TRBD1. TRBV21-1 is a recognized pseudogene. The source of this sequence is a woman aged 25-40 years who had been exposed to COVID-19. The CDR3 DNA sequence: TGTGCCAGCAGCAAAGTAAGGGGATGCAATCAGCCCCAGCATTTT. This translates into CASSKVRGCNQPQHF.